Listed below are T cell receptor beta chains from one sample, sequenced in a study of T cell responses to AZD1222 COVID-19 vaccine. This table comes from immunoSEQ multiplex PCR, and its TCRdb copy is limited to in-frame clones, with some not included. The data show 90,000 to 150,000 clones, approximately 89% seen once. This sample comprised peripheral blood, obtained on day 0 of AZD1222 vaccination. The receptors derive from an adult in good health. CDR3s include the opening cysteine and the closing phenylalanine or tryptophan. The order of the fields is D gene, V gene, J gene, clone size, CDR3 protein, CDR3 DNA. The D gene is left open where the match is weak. The size of a clone is reported for some rows only, either as once, few or many, or as a class for expanded clones.

D gene: NA
V gene: TRBV5-8
J gene: TRBJ2-3
clone size: NA
CDR3 protein: CASSSKWGTDTQYF
CDR3 DNA: TGTGCCAGCAGCTCGAAATGGGGCACAGATACGCAGTATTTT

D gene: NA
V gene: TRBV11-2
J gene: TRBJ1-1
clone size: NA
CDR3 protein: CASSPPRAGENTEAFF
CDR3 DNA: TGTGCCAGCAGCCCACCCCGGGCAGGGGAAAACACTGAAGCTTTCTTT

D gene: NA
V gene: TRBV30
J gene: TRBJ1-6
clone size: NA
CDR3 protein: CAWSVIAGDHSPLHF
CDR3 DNA: TGTGCCTGGAGTGTAATCGCGGGGGATCATTCACCCCTCCACTTT

D gene: NA
V gene: TRBV4-1
J gene: TRBJ2-7
clone size: NA
CDR3 protein: CASSEGADEQYF
CDR3 DNA: TGCGCCAGCAGCGAAGGGGCTGACGAGCAGTACTTC

D gene: NA
V gene: TRBV11-3
J gene: TRBJ2-1
clone size: NA
CDR3 protein: CASSYYSGSRNEQFF
CDR3 DNA: TGTGCCAGCAGCTACTATTCAGGGTCCCGCAATGAGCAGTTCTTC

D gene: NA
V gene: TRBV6-2/TRBV6-3
J gene: TRBJ1-2
clone size: NA
CDR3 protein: CASSYSAGGGYTF
CDR3 DNA: TGTGCCAGCAGTTACTCGGCTGGGGGAGGCTACACCTTC

D gene: NA
V gene: TRBV16
J gene: TRBJ1-1
clone size: NA
CDR3 protein: CASSQSRGRAFF
CDR3 DNA: TGTGCCAGCAGCCAATCTAGGGGTAGAGCTTTCTTT

D gene: NA
V gene: TRBV6-1
J gene: TRBJ1-5
clone size: NA
CDR3 protein: CASREGGRYQPQHF
CDR3 DNA: TGTGCCAGCAGGGAAGGAGGCCGATATCAGCCCCAGCATTTT

D gene: NA
V gene: TRBV6-5
J gene: TRBJ1-2
clone size: NA
CDR3 protein: CASSPGRTNYGYTF
CDR3 DNA: TGTGCCAGCAGCCCCGGACGGACCAACTATGGCTACACCTTC

D gene: NA
V gene: TRBV4-3
J gene: TRBJ1-4
clone size: NA
CDR3 protein: CASSPLGRGEKLFF
CDR3 DNA: TGCGCCAGCAGCCCTTTAGGGAGAGGGGAAAAACTGTTTTTT

D gene: TRBD1
V gene: TRBV10-2
J gene: TRBJ2-7
clone size: NA
CDR3 protein: CASAWDSATYEQYF
CDR3 DNA: TGCGCCAGCGCCTGGGACAGTGCAACCTACGAGCAGTACTTC

D gene: NA
V gene: TRBV9
J gene: TRBJ2-1
clone size: NA
CDR3 protein: CASSVGSDSLYNEQFF
CDR3 DNA: TGTGCCAGCAGCGTAGGAAGCGACAGCCTCTACAATGAGCAGTTCTTC

D gene: NA
V gene: TRBV9
J gene: TRBJ2-2
clone size: NA
CDR3 protein: CASRRYTGELFF
CDR3 DNA: TGTGCCAGCAGGAGATACACCGGGGAGCTGTTTTTT

D gene: NA
V gene: TRBV5-1
J gene: TRBJ1-3
clone size: NA
CDR3 protein: CASNPASGNTIYF
CDR3 DNA: TGCGCCAGCAACCCGGCCTCTGGAAACACCATATATTTT

D gene: NA
V gene: TRBV10-2
J gene: TRBJ1-3
clone size: NA
CDR3 protein: CASSDVGQWTGNTIYF
CDR3 DNA: TGCGCCAGCAGTGACGTAGGACAGTGGACTGGAAACACCATATATTTT

D gene: NA
V gene: TRBV19
J gene: TRBJ2-2
clone size: NA
CDR3 protein: CASSIAVTGELFF
CDR3 DNA: TGTGCCAGTAGTATAGCGGTGACCGGGGAGCTGTTTTTT

D gene: NA
V gene: TRBV7-2
J gene: TRBJ1-6
clone size: NA
CDR3 protein: CASSQQRARGGSSNSPLHF
CDR3 DNA: TGTGCCAGCAGCCAACAGCGGGCACGGGGAGGCAGTTCTAATTCACCCCTCCACTTT

D gene: NA
V gene: TRBV27
J gene: TRBJ2-1
clone size: NA
CDR3 protein: CASGKAVSSYNEQFF
CDR3 DNA: TGTGCCAGCGGAAAAGCGGTTAGCTCCTACAATGAGCAGTTCTTC

D gene: NA
V gene: TRBV7-2
J gene: TRBJ2-1
clone size: NA
CDR3 protein: CASSPKNRDNEQFF
CDR3 DNA: TGTGCCAGCAGCCCAAAGAACAGGGACAATGAGCAGTTCTTC

D gene: TRBD1
V gene: TRBV27
J gene: TRBJ1-2
clone size: NA
CDR3 protein: CASSSRQGNYGYTF
CDR3 DNA: TGTGCCAGCAGTTCTAGACAGGGAAACTATGGCTACACCTTC

D gene: NA
V gene: TRBV7-9
J gene: TRBJ1-2
clone size: once
CDR3 protein: CASNRDGQDGYTF
CDR3 DNA: TGTGCCAGCAACCGTGACGGGCAGGATGGCTACACCTTC

D gene: NA
V gene: TRBV5-4
J gene: TRBJ1-2
clone size: NA
CDR3 protein: CASSLSFYGYTF
CDR3 DNA: TGTGCCAGCAGCTTGTCCTTCTATGGCTACACCTTC

D gene: NA
V gene: TRBV15
J gene: TRBJ2-3
clone size: NA
CDR3 protein: CATSGNGDTQYF
CDR3 DNA: TGTGCCACCAGCGGCAACGGAGATACGCAGTATTTT

D gene: NA
V gene: TRBV18
J gene: TRBJ1-6
clone size: NA
CDR3 protein: CASSPRTDNSPLHF
CDR3 DNA: TGTGCCAGCTCACCAAGGACGGATAATTCACCCCTCCACTTT

D gene: TRBD1
V gene: TRBV7-3
J gene: TRBJ1-2
clone size: NA
CDR3 protein: CASSLKPGQVNYGYTF
CDR3 DNA: TGTGCCAGCAGCTTAAAGCCGGGACAGGTCAACTATGGCTACACCTTC

D gene: NA
V gene: TRBV12-3/TRBV12-4
J gene: TRBJ1-2
clone size: NA
CDR3 protein: CASSHQAAAYTF
CDR3 DNA: TGTGCCAGCAGTCACCAGGCCGCCGCCTACACCTTC

D gene: NA
V gene: TRBV2
J gene: TRBJ2-7
clone size: NA
CDR3 protein: CASRPQESEQYF
CDR3 DNA: TGTGCCAGCAGGCCGCAGGAAAGCGAGCAGTACTTC

D gene: NA
V gene: TRBV5-4
J gene: TRBJ2-7
clone size: NA
CDR3 protein: CASSPRGGGPLYEQYF
CDR3 DNA: TGTGCCAGCAGCCCGCGGGGTGGGGGACCACTCTACGAGCAGTACTTC

D gene: NA
V gene: TRBV7-2
J gene: TRBJ1-6
clone size: NA
CDR3 protein: CASSSTTRGVINSPLHF
CDR3 DNA: TGTGCCAGCAGCTCTACTACGAGGGGGGTCATTAATTCACCCCTCCACTTT

D gene: NA
V gene: TRBV5-1
J gene: TRBJ2-2
clone size: NA
CDR3 protein: CASSGGRSAGELFF
CDR3 DNA: TGCGCCAGCAGCGGGGGGCGTTCGGCCGGGGAGCTGTTTTTT

D gene: NA
V gene: TRBV7-2
J gene: TRBJ2-6
clone size: NA
CDR3 protein: CASNARASGANVLTF
CDR3 DNA: TGTGCCAGCAACGCTCGGGCCTCTGGGGCCAACGTCCTGACTTTC

D gene: NA
V gene: TRBV12-3/TRBV12-4
J gene: TRBJ2-7
clone size: NA
CDR3 protein: CASSWVVYEQYF
CDR3 DNA: TGTGCCAGCAGTTGGGTAGTATACGAGCAGTACTTC

D gene: NA
V gene: TRBV11-2
J gene: TRBJ2-3
clone size: once
CDR3 protein: CASSLGSVDTQYF
CDR3 DNA: TGTGCCAGCAGTTTAGGGTCGGTTGATACGCAGTATTTT

D gene: NA
V gene: TRBV9
J gene: TRBJ1-3
clone size: NA
CDR3 protein: CASSVASGDSGNTIYF
CDR3 DNA: TGTGCCAGCAGCGTAGCTTCTGGAGACTCTGGAAACACCATATATTTT

D gene: NA
V gene: TRBV7-2
J gene: TRBJ1-5
clone size: NA
CDR3 protein: CASSSRYNQPQHF
CDR3 DNA: TGTGCCAGCAGCAGCAGATACAATCAGCCCCAGCATTTT

D gene: TRBD1
V gene: TRBV27
J gene: TRBJ1-1
clone size: NA
CDR3 protein: CASSLGQGVSEAFF
CDR3 DNA: TGTGCCAGCAGTCTCGGACAGGGTGTTTCTGAAGCTTTCTTT

D gene: NA
V gene: TRBV19
J gene: TRBJ1-6
clone size: NA
CDR3 protein: CASSLMETYNSPLHF
CDR3 DNA: TGTGCCAGTAGTTTAATGGAAACCTATAATTCACCCCTCCACTTT

D gene: NA
V gene: TRBV5-1
J gene: TRBJ1-3
clone size: NA
CDR3 protein: CASSLAPAGGNSGNTIYF
CDR3 DNA: TGCGCCAGCAGCTTGGCACCTGCCGGAGGGAATTCTGGAAACACCATATATTTT

D gene: TRBD2
V gene: TRBV28
J gene: TRBJ2-5
clone size: once
CDR3 protein: CASRRLADLQETQYF
CDR3 DNA: TGTGCCAGCAGAAGACTAGCGGACCTCCAAGAGACCCAGTACTTC

D gene: TRBD1
V gene: TRBV7-2
J gene: TRBJ1-4
clone size: NA
CDR3 protein: CASSLGQGGGNEKLFF
CDR3 DNA: TGTGCCAGCAGCTTAGGGCAGGGGGGTGGAAATGAAAAACTGTTTTTT

D gene: NA
V gene: TRBV6-4
J gene: TRBJ1-6
clone size: NA
CDR3 protein: CASSAGAGNSPLHF
CDR3 DNA: TGTGCCAGCAGTGCAGGGGCAGGTAATTCACCCCTCCACTTT

D gene: TRBD1
V gene: TRBV29-1
J gene: TRBJ2-7
clone size: NA
CDR3 protein: CSVGQTGGEQYF
CDR3 DNA: TGCAGCGTTGGCCAGACAGGGGGCGAGCAGTACTTC

D gene: NA
V gene: TRBV28
J gene: TRBJ2-7
clone size: NA
CDR3 protein: CASSQGGYEQYF
CDR3 DNA: TGTGCCAGCAGCCAAGGGGGATACGAGCAGTACTTC

D gene: NA
V gene: TRBV7-2
J gene: TRBJ2-7
clone size: NA
CDR3 protein: CASSLALTGPSYEQYF
CDR3 DNA: TGTGCCAGCAGCTTAGCGCTAACAGGGCCTAGCTACGAGCAGTACTTC

D gene: NA
V gene: TRBV19
J gene: TRBJ1-4
clone size: NA
CDR3 protein: CASSIVSATNEKLFF
CDR3 DNA: TGTGCCAGTAGTATAGTGTCGGCAACTAATGAAAAACTGTTTTTT

D gene: TRBD1
V gene: TRBV12-3/TRBV12-4
J gene: TRBJ2-1
clone size: NA
CDR3 protein: CASSWDSYNEQFF
CDR3 DNA: TGTGCCAGCAGTTGGGACAGTTACAATGAGCAGTTCTTC

D gene: NA
V gene: TRBV4-3
J gene: TRBJ1-1
clone size: NA
CDR3 protein: CASSQGGSIGTEAFF
CDR3 DNA: TGCGCCAGCAGCCAAGGGGGGAGTATCGGCACTGAAGCTTTCTTT

D gene: TRBD1
V gene: TRBV29-1
J gene: TRBJ1-2
clone size: NA
CDR3 protein: CSVVDRGRGYGYTF
CDR3 DNA: TGCAGCGTGGTAGACAGGGGGCGAGGATATGGCTACACCTTC

D gene: TRBD1
V gene: TRBV5-1
J gene: TRBJ1-2
clone size: NA
CDR3 protein: CASRRQGGDYGYTF
CDR3 DNA: TGCGCCAGCAGGAGACAGGGAGGGGACTATGGCTACACCTTC

D gene: NA
V gene: TRBV24-1
J gene: TRBJ2-7
clone size: NA
CDR3 protein: CATSDSGWPGGEQYF
CDR3 DNA: TGTGCCACCAGTGACTCCGGCTGGCCGGGCGGCGAGCAGTACTTC

D gene: NA
V gene: TRBV3-1/TRBV3-2
J gene: TRBJ2-7
clone size: NA
CDR3 protein: CASSQGGSGLSSYEQYF
CDR3 DNA: TGTGCCAGCAGCCAAGGAGGCTCGGGGCTAAGCTCCTACGAGCAGTACTTC

D gene: TRBD1
V gene: TRBV5-1
J gene: TRBJ2-6
clone size: NA
CDR3 protein: CASSFTASGTESSGANVLTF
CDR3 DNA: TGCGCCAGCAGCTTTACGGCGTCCGGGACAGAGAGCTCTGGGGCCAACGTCCTGACTTTC

D gene: NA
V gene: TRBV9
J gene: TRBJ1-3
clone size: medium-sized
CDR3 protein: CASSLSGVSGNTIYF
CDR3 DNA: TGTGCCAGCAGCCTTAGTGGAGTCTCTGGAAACACCATATATTTT

D gene: NA
V gene: TRBV9
J gene: TRBJ1-4
clone size: NA
CDR3 protein: CASSGRGGLGKLFF
CDR3 DNA: TGTGCCAGCAGCGGAAGGGGTGGGCTGGGGAAACTGTTTTTT

D gene: TRBD1
V gene: TRBV6-2/TRBV6-3
J gene: TRBJ1-1
clone size: few
CDR3 protein: CASSWTGARSEAFF
CDR3 DNA: TGTGCCAGCAGTTGGACAGGGGCCAGGTCTGAAGCTTTCTTT

D gene: NA
V gene: TRBV5-1
J gene: TRBJ1-6
clone size: NA
CDR3 protein: CASSLRAGGAYNSPLHF
CDR3 DNA: TGCGCCAGCAGCTTGAGGGCGGGGGGCGCGTATAATTCACCCCTCCACTTT

D gene: TRBD1
V gene: TRBV29-1
J gene: TRBJ2-7
clone size: NA
CDR3 protein: CSVEAPGQPNYEQYF
CDR3 DNA: TGCAGCGTTGAAGCCCCGGGACAGCCTAACTACGAGCAGTACTTC

D gene: NA
V gene: TRBV19
J gene: TRBJ2-6
clone size: NA
CDR3 protein: CASTAERWAPTGANVLTF
CDR3 DNA: TGTGCCAGTACAGCCGAGAGATGGGCTCCTACTGGGGCCAACGTCCTGACTTTC

D gene: TRBD1
V gene: TRBV30
J gene: TRBJ1-1
clone size: NA
CDR3 protein: CAWSTDRDTEAFF
CDR3 DNA: TGTGCCTGGAGCACCGACAGGGACACTGAAGCTTTCTTT